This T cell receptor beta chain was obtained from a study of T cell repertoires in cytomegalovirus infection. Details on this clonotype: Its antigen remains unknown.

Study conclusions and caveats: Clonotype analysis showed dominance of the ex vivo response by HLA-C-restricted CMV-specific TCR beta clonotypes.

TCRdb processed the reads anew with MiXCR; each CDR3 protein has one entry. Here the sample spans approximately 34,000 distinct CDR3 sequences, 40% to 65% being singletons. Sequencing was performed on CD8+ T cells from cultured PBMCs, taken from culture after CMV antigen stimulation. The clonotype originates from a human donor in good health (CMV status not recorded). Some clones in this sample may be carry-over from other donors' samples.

In nucleotides, the CDR3 is TGTGCCAGTAATCTCGGACTGACAGATACGCAGTATTTT. Translated: CASNLGLTDTQYF. The rearrangement joins TRBV19 to TRBJ2-3, with D possibly TRBD2 on 5 matching bases. The CDR3 is 13 residues long. V was cut by 7 bases and J by 3 bases, with 11 bases left in between. Germline CDR1 reads LNHDA; CDR2 reads SQIVND (reference sequence).